Below, 2 T cell receptor beta chains from the same sample are listed, as sequenced in a study of early T cells in non-severe SARS-CoV-2 infection. One entry per CDR3 protein results from TCRdb running MiXCR on the 5' RACE reads. The sample carries approximately 69,000 distinct CDR3 sequences, less than 15% recorded once. The specimen sequenced was whole blood. The receptors shown here come from an adult who was a healthcare worker with PCR-confirmed SARS-CoV-2 infection or an uninfected control (not recorded which).

In this sample, this clonotype turned up a few times. The V gene is TRBV11-2, the J gene TRBJ1-1; D is perhaps TRBD1 (5 bases). V was pared by 2 bases and J by 6 bases, with 13 bases between. Germline V CDR1 and CDR2: SGHAT, FQNNGV. This CDR3 comprises 14 residues. In DNA form, the CDR3 reads TGTGCCAGCAGCTTAAGGCGCCAGGGCTCTGAAGCTTTCTTT. Amino acids: CASSLRRQGSEAFF. Supplemented by reference TRBV11-2 and TRBJ1-1, the full variable domain reads EAGVAQSPRYKIIEKRQSVAFWCNPISGHATLYWYQQILGQGPKLLIQFQNNGVVDDSQLPKDRFSAERLKGVDSTLKIQPAKLEDSAVYLCASSLRRQGSEAFFGQGTRLTVV.

The chain carries TRBV5-5 and TRBJ2-2; D is possibly TRBD1 (5 bases). Per germline, CDR1 SGHKS and CDR2 YYEKEE (reference sequence). This CDR3 has 15 residues. Between the trimmed V and J ends, which lost 0 bases and 6 bases, there was a span of 12 bases. The CDR3 spells CASSLEGFRAGELFF. CDR3 coding DNA: TGTGCCAGCAGCTTGGAGGGGTTTCGGGCCGGGGAGCTGTTTTTT.